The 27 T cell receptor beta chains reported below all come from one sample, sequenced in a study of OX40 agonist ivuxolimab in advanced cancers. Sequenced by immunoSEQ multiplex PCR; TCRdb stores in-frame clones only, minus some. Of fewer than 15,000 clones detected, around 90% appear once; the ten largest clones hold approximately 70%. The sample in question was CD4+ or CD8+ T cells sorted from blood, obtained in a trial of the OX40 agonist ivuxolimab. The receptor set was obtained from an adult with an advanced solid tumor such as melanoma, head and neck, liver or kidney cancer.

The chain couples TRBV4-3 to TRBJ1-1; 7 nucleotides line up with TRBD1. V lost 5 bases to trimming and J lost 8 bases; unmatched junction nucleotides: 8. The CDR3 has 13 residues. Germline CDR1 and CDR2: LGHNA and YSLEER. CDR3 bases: TGCGCCAGCAGCAGCGACAGACAGGGCGAAGCTTTCTTT. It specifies CASSSDRQGEAFF.

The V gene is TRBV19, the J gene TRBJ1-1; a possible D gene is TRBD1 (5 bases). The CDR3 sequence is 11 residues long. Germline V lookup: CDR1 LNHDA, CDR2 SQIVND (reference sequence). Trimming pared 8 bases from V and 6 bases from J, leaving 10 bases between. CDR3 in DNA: TGTGCCAGTGGAAGGGGCTCTGAAGCTTTCTTT. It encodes CASGRGSEAFF.

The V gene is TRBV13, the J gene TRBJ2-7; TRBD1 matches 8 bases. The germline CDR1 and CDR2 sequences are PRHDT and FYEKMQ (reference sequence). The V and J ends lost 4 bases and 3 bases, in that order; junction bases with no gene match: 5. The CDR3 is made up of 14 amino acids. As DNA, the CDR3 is TGTGCCAGCAGCTCCTTTGGACAGGGCTACGAGCAGTACTTC. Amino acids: CASSSFGQGYEQYF.

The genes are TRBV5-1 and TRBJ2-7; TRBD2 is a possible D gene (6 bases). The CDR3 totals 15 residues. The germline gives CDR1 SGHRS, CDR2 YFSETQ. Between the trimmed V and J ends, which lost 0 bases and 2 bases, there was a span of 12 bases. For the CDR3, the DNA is TGCGCCAGCAGCTTGGAGTCGGGGGACCCCTACGAGCAGTACTTC. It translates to CASSLESGDPYEQYF.

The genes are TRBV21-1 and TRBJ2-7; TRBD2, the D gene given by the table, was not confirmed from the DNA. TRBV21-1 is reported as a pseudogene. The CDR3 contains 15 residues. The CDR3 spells CASTGLAHRGYEQYF. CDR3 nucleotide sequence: TGTGCCAGCACCGGACTAGCGCACCGTGGCTACGAGCAGTACTTC.

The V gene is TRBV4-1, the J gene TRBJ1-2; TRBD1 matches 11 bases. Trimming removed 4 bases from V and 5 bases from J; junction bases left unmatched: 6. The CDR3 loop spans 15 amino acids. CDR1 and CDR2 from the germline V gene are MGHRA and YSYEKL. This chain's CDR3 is CASSLGQGASYGYTF. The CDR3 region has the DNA TGCGCCAGCAGCCTTGGACAGGGGGCTTCATATGGCTACACCTTC.

The CDR3 protein is CASLDRGGTDTQYF. The CDR3 nucleotides are TGTGCCAGTTTGGACAGGGGAGGCACAGATACGCAGTATTTT. The chain carries TRBV19 and TRBJ2-3; TRBD1 matches at 9 bases. Per germline, CDR1 LNHDA and CDR2 SQIVND (reference sequence). The V segment lost 8 bases and the J segment 1 base; nucleotides outside the gene matches: 4. This CDR3 spans 14 amino acids.

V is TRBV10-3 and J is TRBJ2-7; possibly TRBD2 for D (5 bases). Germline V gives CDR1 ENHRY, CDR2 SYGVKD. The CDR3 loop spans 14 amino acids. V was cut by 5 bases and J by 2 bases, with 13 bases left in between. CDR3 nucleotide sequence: TGTGCCATCAGTAAGAGCGGAGATACCTACGAGCAGTACTTC. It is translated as CAISKSGDTYEQYF.

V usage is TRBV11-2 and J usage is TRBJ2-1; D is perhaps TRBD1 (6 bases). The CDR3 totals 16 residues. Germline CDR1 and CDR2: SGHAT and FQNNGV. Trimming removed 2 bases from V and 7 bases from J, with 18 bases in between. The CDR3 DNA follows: TGTGCCAGCAGCTTACGGGACAAGGAGACGGGAAATGAGCAGTTCTTC. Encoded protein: CASSLRDKETGNEQFF.

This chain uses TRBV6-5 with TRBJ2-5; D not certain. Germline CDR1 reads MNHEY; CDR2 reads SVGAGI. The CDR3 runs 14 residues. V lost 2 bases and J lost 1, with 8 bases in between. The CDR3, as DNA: TGTGCCAGCAGTTACGGAGCGTTCCAAGAGACCCAGTACTTC. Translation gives CASSYGAFQETQYF.

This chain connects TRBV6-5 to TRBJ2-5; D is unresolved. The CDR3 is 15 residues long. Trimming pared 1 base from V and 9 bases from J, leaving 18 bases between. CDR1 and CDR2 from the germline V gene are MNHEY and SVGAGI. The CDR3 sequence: CASSYYGDILGAQYF. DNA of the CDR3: TGTGCCAGCAGTTACTATGGTGACATACTTGGAGCCCAGTACTTC.

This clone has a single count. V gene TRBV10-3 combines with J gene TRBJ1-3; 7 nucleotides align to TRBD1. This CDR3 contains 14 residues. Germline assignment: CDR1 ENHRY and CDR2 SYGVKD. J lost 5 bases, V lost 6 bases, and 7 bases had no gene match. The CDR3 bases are TGTGCCATCAGCCTAGGGACAGCCCGAAACACCATATATTTT. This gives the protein CAISLGTARNTIYF.

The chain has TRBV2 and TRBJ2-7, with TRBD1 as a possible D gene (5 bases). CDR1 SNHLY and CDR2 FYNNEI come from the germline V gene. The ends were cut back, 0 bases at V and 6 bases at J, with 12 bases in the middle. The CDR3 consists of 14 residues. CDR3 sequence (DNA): TGTGCCAGCAGTGAAGCGATTGGGGCCGGCGAGCAGTACTTC. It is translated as CASSEAIGAGEQYF.

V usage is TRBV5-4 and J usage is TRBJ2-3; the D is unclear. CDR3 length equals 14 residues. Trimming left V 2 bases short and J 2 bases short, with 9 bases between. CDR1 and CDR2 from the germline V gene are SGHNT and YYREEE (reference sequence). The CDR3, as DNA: TGTGCCAGCAGCTTTTTACAAAACACAGATACGCAGTATTTT. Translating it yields CASSFLQNTDTQYF.

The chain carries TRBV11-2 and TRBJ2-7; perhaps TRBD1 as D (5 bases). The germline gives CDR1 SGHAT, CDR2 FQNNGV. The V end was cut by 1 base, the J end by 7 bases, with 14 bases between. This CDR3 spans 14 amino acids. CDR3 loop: CASSLGGDLSEQYF. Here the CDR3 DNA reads TGTGCCAGCAGCTTAGGGGGCGATCTCTCGGAGCAGTACTTC.

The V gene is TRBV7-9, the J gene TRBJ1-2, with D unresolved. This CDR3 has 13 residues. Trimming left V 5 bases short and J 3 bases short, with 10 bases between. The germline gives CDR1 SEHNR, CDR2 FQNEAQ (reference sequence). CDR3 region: CASSPNTYYGYTF. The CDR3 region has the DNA TGTGCCAGCAGCCCTAATACGTACTATGGCTACACCTTC.

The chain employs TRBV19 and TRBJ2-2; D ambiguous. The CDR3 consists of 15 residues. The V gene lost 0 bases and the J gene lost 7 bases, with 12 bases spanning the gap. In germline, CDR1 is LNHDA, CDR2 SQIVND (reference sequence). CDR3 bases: TGTGCCAGTAGTATAGATCAAAGGGCCGTCGGGGAGCTGTTTTTT. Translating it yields CASSIDQRAVGELFF.

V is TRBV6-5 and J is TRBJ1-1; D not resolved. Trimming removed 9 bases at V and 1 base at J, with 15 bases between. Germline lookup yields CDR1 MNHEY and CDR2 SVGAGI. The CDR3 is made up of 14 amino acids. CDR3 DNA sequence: TGTGCCAGTTTCATCTTGGGCCCGAACACTGAAGCTTTCTTT. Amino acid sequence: CASFILGPNTEAFF.

The CDR3 DNA follows: TGCGCCAGCAGCTTGGCGGGCCGAAAACTGTTTTTT. It codes for CASSLAGRKLFF. The chain recombines TRBV5-1 with TRBJ1-4; no reliable D call. The CDR3 is 12 residues long. Per the germline V gene, CDR1 is SGHRS and CDR2 is YFSETQ. The germline V and J ends were trimmed by 0 bases and 10 bases, with 7 bases remaining between them.

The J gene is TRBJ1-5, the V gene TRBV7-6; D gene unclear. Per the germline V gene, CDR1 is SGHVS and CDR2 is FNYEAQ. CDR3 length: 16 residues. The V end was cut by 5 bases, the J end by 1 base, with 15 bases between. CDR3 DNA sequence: TGTGCCAGCAGCCCCGGTTTGGGTTGGAGCAATCAGCCCCAGCATTTT. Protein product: CASSPGLGWSNQPQHF.

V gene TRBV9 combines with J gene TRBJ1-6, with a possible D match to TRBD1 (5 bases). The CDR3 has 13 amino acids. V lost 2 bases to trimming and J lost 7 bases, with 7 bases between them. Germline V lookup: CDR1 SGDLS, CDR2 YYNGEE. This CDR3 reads CASSVGTNSPLHF. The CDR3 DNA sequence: TGTGCCAGCAGCGTGGGGACCAATTCACCCCTCCACTTT.

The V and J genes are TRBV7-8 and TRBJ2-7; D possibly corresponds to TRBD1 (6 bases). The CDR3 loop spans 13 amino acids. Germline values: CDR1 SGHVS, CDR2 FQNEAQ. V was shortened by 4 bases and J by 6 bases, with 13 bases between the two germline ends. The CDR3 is CASSYRPGAEQYF. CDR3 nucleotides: TGTGCCAGCAGCTATCGGCCAGGGGCCGAGCAGTACTTC.

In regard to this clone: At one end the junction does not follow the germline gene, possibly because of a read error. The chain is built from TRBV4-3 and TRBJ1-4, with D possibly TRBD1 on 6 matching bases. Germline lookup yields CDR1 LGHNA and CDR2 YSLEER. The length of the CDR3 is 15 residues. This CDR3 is CASSQDRTGQHVTLF. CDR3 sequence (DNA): TGCGCCAGCAGCCAAGATAGAACTGGACAGCATGTAACTCTTTTT.

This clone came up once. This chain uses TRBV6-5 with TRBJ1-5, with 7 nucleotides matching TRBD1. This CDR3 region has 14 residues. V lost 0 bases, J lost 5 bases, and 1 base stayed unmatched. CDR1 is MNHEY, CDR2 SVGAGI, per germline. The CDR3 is CASSYSQGDQPQHF. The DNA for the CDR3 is TGTGCCAGCAGTTACTCGCAGGGGGATCAGCCCCAGCATTTT.

The CDR3 loop is CASSWGPSAYEQYF. In nucleotides, the CDR3 is TGTGCCAGCAGCTGGGGACCCTCTGCCTACGAGCAGTACTTC. The gene calls are TRBV5-8 and TRBJ2-7, with D perhaps TRBD1 or TRBD2 (5 bases each). Germline values: CDR1 SGHTS, CDR2 YDEGEE. Trimming stripped 3 bases from V and 2 bases from J, with 12 bases between. CDR3 size: 14 residues.

The CDR3 region has the DNA TGTGCCAGCAGTGATGGGGGGACTAGCGTGGACTGGGAGACCCAGTACTTC. Protein: CASSDGGTSVDWETQYF. The J gene is TRBJ2-5, the V gene TRBV2, with TRBD2 matching over 10 bases. CDR1 SNHLY and CDR2 FYNNEI come from the germline V gene. CDR3 size: 17 residues. V shed 3 bases, J shed 5 bases, and the junction held 12 bases outside the gene matches.

CDR3 sequence: CASFRVGEKLFF. In nucleotides, the CDR3 is TGTGCCAGCTTTCGCGTGGGTGAAAAACTGTTTTTT. The chain combines TRBV19 with TRBJ1-4; D is ambiguous. The CDR3 is 12 amino acids. V lost 9 bases, J lost 7 bases, and 12 bases lay in between. Germline V gives CDR1 LNHDA, CDR2 SQIVND (reference sequence). The whole variable domain, remainder taken from reference TRBV19 and TRBJ1-4, is DGGITQSPKYLFRKEGQNVTLSCEQNLNHDAMYWYRQDPGQGLRLIYYSQIVNDFQKGDIAEGYSVSREKKESFPLTVTSAQKNPTAFYLCASFRVGEKLFFGSGTQLSVL.